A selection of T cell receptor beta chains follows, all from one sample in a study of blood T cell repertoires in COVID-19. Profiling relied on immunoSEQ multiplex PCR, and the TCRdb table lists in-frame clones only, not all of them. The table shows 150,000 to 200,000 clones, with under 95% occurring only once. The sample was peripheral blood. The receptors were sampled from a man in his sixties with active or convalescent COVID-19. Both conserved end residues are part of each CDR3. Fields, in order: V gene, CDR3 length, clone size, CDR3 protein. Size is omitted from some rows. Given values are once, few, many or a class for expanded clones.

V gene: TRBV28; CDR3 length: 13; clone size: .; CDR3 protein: CASSPGWTYGYTF
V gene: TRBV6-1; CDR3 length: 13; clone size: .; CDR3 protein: CASSEGADQPQHF
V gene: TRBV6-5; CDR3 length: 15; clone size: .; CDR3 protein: CASSYGKGVSDEQYF
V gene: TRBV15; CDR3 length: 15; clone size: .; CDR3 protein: CATSGPLNSQETQYF
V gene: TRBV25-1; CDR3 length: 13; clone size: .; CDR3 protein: CASSGPQAYGYTF
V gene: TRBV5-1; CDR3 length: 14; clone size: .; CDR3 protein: CASSLALGGNTQYF
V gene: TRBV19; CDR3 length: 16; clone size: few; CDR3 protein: CASSIGRDGGNTEAFF
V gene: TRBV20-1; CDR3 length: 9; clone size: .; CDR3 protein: CSVGQPQHF
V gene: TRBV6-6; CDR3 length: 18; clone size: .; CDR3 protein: CASSPGATSGGHYGEQYF
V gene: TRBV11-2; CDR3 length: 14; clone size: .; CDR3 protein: CASSLDGTAYEQYF
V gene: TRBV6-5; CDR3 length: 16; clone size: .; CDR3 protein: CASSYVTNPNTGELFF
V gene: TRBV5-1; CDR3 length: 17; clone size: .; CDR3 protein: CASSLAVQGAFGETQYF
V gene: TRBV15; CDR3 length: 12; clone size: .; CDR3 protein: CASGRGNSPLHF